The T cell receptor (beta chain) described here comes from a study of T cell clones after liver transplantation. Turning to the study itself: In this trial, immunosuppression withdrawal was attempted within 2 years of liver transplant. TCRbeta sequencing after a pre-transplant mixed lymphocyte reaction identified graft-donor-reactive clones, later tracked in post-transplant blood. Until 12-24 months post-transplant, subjects got standard immunosuppression and no induction. Findings and caveats of the study: Donor-reactive sequences fell more than third party-reactive ones, suggesting partial deletion.

Produced via immunoSEQ multiplex PCR; TCRdb's table is partial and in-frame only. The sample has tens of thousands of clones; about 71% are singletons. Germline CDR1 reads SGHNT; CDR2 reads YYREEE (reference sequence). The length of the CDR3 is 16 residues. Trimming pared 0 bases from V and 1 base from J, leaving 13 bases between. Comments on this clone: Its matching antigen is unknown.

This TCR was recovered from a human patient who received a liver transplant. Part of the T cell pool may stem from the graft donor. The material sequenced was CD4+ T cells from blood, taken at the roughly 15-month timepoint. J is TRBJ1-1 and V is TRBV5-4; possibly TRBD1 for D (5 bases). CDR3 nucleotide sequence: TGTGCCAGCAGCTTGGCTCTGACCAGGGAGAACACTGAAGCTTTCTTT. This gives the protein CASSLALTRENTEAFF. The whole variable domain, remainder taken from reference TRBV5-4 and TRBJ1-1, is ETGVTQSPTHLIKTRGQQVTLRCSSQSGHNTVSWYQQALGQGPQFIFQYYREEENGRGNFPPRFSGLQFPNYSSELNVNALELDDSALYLCASSLALTRENTEAFFGQGTRLTVV.